Listed below are T cell receptor beta chains from one sample, sequenced in a study of blood T cell repertoires in COVID-19. The repertoire was sequenced with immunoSEQ multiplex PCR; TCRdb's copy has only in-frame clones and lacks some. Of 90,000 to 150,000 clones in the sample, around 80% were seen once. Sequenced sample: peripheral blood. Receptors were obtained from a woman aged 80 or over with acute or convalescent COVID-19. The CDR3 runs from the conserved cysteine through the conserved F or W. Fields, in order: D gene, clone size, J gene, V gene, CDR3 protein, CDR3 DNA. The D gene is left open where the match is weak. Some rows mark clone size as missing; the rest say once, few, many or name a class of expanded clone.

TRBD2	NA	TRBJ2-5	TRBV6-2/TRBV6-3	CASSPETGLAGGPQETQYF	TGTGCCAGCAGTCCGGAAACCGGACTAGCGGGGGGCCCTCAAGAGACCCAGTACTTC
NA	once	TRBJ1-3	TRBV2	CASSEGTTNSGNTIYF	TGTGCCAGCAGTGAAGGGACAACCAACTCTGGAAACACCATATATTTT
NA	NA	TRBJ1-3	TRBV7-8	CASSLTDLGGNTIYF	TGTGCCAGCAGCCTGACAGATTTAGGTGGAAACACCATATATTTT
NA	NA	TRBJ1-3	TRBV19	CASTDRPGTGDTIYF	TGTGCCAGTACGGACAGACCCGGCACCGGGGACACCATATATTTT
TRBD2	NA	TRBJ2-3	TRBV28	CASSAGGVADTQYF	TGTGCCAGCAGTGCGGGAGGGGTGGCAGATACGCAGTATTTT
TRBD1	NA	TRBJ1-4	TRBV27	CASSVTPRQGINEKLFF	TGTGCCAGCAGTGTGACACCGAGACAGGGAATAAATGAAAAACTGTTTTTT
TRBD1	NA	TRBJ2-1	TRBV11-2	CASSPRQDRSYNEQFF	TGTGCCAGCAGCCCCCGACAGGACAGGTCCTACAATGAGCAGTTCTTC
NA	NA	TRBJ2-6	TRBV28	CASGTGLLSGANVLTF	TGTGCCAGCGGTACGGGACTCCTCTCTGGGGCCAACGTCCTGACTTTC
TRBD1	few	TRBJ1-1	TRBV4-3	CASSLRTGVNEAFF	TGCGCCAGCAGCCTCAGGACAGGGGTTAATGAAGCTTTCTTT
NA	NA	TRBJ1-2	TRBV27	CASSPRGGYGYTF	TGTGCCAGCAGTCCCCGCGGGGGCTATGGCTACACCTTC
NA	NA	TRBJ2-5	TRBV30	CAWSVRGETQYF	TGTGCCTGGAGTGTAAGGGGAGAGACCCAGTACTTC
TRBD2	NA	TRBJ2-5	TRBV7-3	CASRPGLAGRETQYF	TGTGCCAGCAGGCCCGGACTAGCGGGAAGAGAGACCCAGTACTTC
TRBD1	once	TRBJ1-1	TRBV28	CASSLGQEDTEAFF	TGTGCCAGCAGTCTAGGACAGGAGGACACTGAAGCTTTCTTT
NA	NA	TRBJ1-2	TRBV19	CASSSERTIKNYGYTF	TGTGCCAGTAGTAGCGAGAGGACTATAAAAAACTATGGCTACACCTTC
TRBD1	NA	TRBJ2-7	TRBV2	CAGGTGGREQYF	TGTGCCGGTGGAACAGGGGGTCGGGAGCAGTACTTC
TRBD1	NA	TRBJ1-3	TRBV29-1	CSVVPGQGAGNTIYF	TGCAGCGTTGTCCCTGGACAGGGCGCTGGAAACACCATATATTTT
TRBD1	few	TRBJ2-7	TRBV27	CASKYTGGYEQYF	TGTGCCAGTAAATACACAGGGGGCTACGAGCAGTACTTC
NA	NA	TRBJ2-1	TRBV9	CASSLGRGSYNEQFF	TGTGCCAGCAGCCTCGGGCGGGGCTCCTACAATGAGCAGTTCTTC
NA	NA	TRBJ2-2	TRBV6-5	CASSWRVNTGELFF	TGTGCCAGCAGTTGGAGGGTAAACACCGGGGAGCTGTTTTTT
TRBD1	NA	TRBJ1-1	TRBV10-3	CAISEGQGDTEAFF	TGTGCCATCAGTGAGGGACAGGGAGACACTGAAGCTTTCTTT
NA	once	TRBJ2-3	TRBV2	CASSELAGPNTQYF	TGTGCCAGCAGTGAACTCGCAGGGCCTAATACGCAGTATTTT
TRBD1	NA	TRBJ1-2	TRBV6-2/TRBV6-3	CASSSNHRGTLYGYTF	TGTGCCAGCAGTTCGAACCACAGGGGAACGCTGTATGGCTACACCTTC
NA	NA	TRBJ1-3	TRBV19	CASSLSGNTIYF	TGTGCCAGTAGCCTTTCTGGAAACACCATATATTTT
TRBD2	once	TRBJ2-2	TRBV5-1	CASSLGLAGGELFF	TGCGCCAGCAGCCTGGGACTAGCGGGAGGGGAGCTGTTTTTT
TRBD2	NA	TRBJ2-5	TRBV6-5	CASSYSISGETQYF	TGTGCCAGCAGTTACTCGATTAGCGGGGAGACCCAGTACTTC
NA	NA	TRBJ2-7	TRBV4-2	CASSQGWGDSTYEQYF	TGTGCCAGCAGCCAAGGGTGGGGGGACAGTACCTACGAGCAGTACTTC
TRBD2	NA	TRBJ2-3	TRBV11-2	CASSLGVSAGGPDTQYF	TGTGCCAGCAGCTTGGGCGTTTCTGCGGGAGGGCCAGATACGCAGTATTTT
NA	NA	TRBJ2-7	TRBV28	CASSGHSQYF	TGTGCCAGCAGTGGGCATTCGCAGTACTTC
NA	NA	TRBJ2-3	TRBV10-3	CAIGVQTTDTQYF	TGTGCCATAGGGGTACAGACAACAGATACGCAGTATTTT
NA	NA	TRBJ1-1	TRBV3-1/TRBV3-2	CASSQASKNTEAFF	TGTGCCAGCAGCCAAGCTTCTAAGAACACTGAAGCTTTCTTT
NA	NA	TRBJ2-7	TRBV30	CAWSDQGYYEQYF	TGTGCCTGGAGTGATCAGGGATACTACGAGCAGTACTTC
TRBD1	few	TRBJ1-5	TRBV4-2	CASSQDPQGNSNQPQHF	TGTGCCAGCAGCCAAGACCCACAGGGGAATAGCAATCAGCCCCAGCATTTT
NA	NA	TRBJ2-3	TRBV9	CASNVRGTDTQYF	TGTGCCAGCAATGTTAGGGGAACAGATACGCAGTATTTT
TRBD2	NA	TRBJ2-7	TRBV10-2	CASSESPWEREVVYEQYF	TGCGCCAGCAGTGAGTCGCCATGGGAGCGGGAGGTTGTCTACGAGCAGTACTTC
TRBD1	NA	TRBJ1-4	TRBV5-4	CASSSLDRGDEKLFF	TGTGCCAGCAGCTCATTGGACAGGGGAGATGAAAAACTGTTTTTT
NA	NA	TRBJ2-7	TRBV2	CASRTTATYEQYF	TGTGCCAGCAGGACGACAGCCACCTACGAGCAGTACTTC
NA	NA	TRBJ1-2	TRBV19	CASSIDGNGQLGGYTF	TGTGCCAGTAGTATTGATGGAAACGGACAGTTGGGTGGCTACACCTTC
NA	NA	TRBJ1-4	TRBV30	CAWSPQGSFNEKLFF	TGTGCCTGGAGTCCCCAAGGGAGCTTTAATGAAAAACTGTTTTTT
NA	NA	TRBJ1-1	TRBV5-4	CASSLQGRDTEAFF	TGTGCCAGCAGCTTGCAGGGTAGGGACACTGAAGCTTTCTTT
NA	NA	TRBJ2-5	TRBV6-2/TRBV6-3	CASSYPAETQYF	TGTGCCAGCAGTTATCCTGCGGAGACCCAGTACTTC
TRBD1	NA	TRBJ1-1	TRBV5-4	CASSRAVRDRGTEAFF	TGTGCCAGCAGCCGCGCAGTCAGGGACAGGGGCACTGAAGCTTTCTTT
TRBD1	NA	TRBJ1-1	TRBV4-1	CASSRTGTGGPEAFF	TGCGCCAGCAGCCGAACCGGGACAGGGGGCCCTGAAGCTTTCTTT
NA	NA	TRBJ2-7	TRBV11-2	CASSLQVVDVYEQYF	TGTGCCAGCAGCTTACAGGTAGTAGATGTCTACGAGCAGTACTTC
NA	NA	TRBJ2-5	TRBV7-2	CASSLRRGSETQYF	TGTGCCAGCAGTCTCAGGAGGGGCTCGGAGACCCAGTACTTC
NA	NA	TRBJ1-2	TRBV10-1	CASSDNRVHYTF	TGCGCCAGCAGTGATAACAGGGTGCACTACACCTTC
TRBD2	few	TRBJ2-3	TRBV7-8	CASSFGLAGGVTDTQYF	TGTGCCAGCAGCTTCGGACTAGCGGGGGGGGTGACAGATACGCAGTATTTT
TRBD2	NA	TRBJ2-3	TRBV24-1	CATSEGPLAGLGQYF	TGTGCCACCAGTGAGGGCCCGCTAGCGGGCCTGGGGCAGTATTTT
TRBD1	NA	TRBJ1-5	TRBV28	CASSRTGDGPQHF	TGTGCCAGCAGTCGGACAGGGGATGGGCCCCAGCATTTT
NA	NA	TRBJ1-1	TRBV11-3	CASSLQGWTEAFF	TGTGCCAGCAGCTTACAGGGGTGGACTGAAGCTTTCTTT
NA	NA	TRBJ2-6	TRBV28	CASSLISARGANVLTF	TGTGCCAGCAGTTTGATTAGCGCAAGGGGGGCCAACGTCCTGACTTTC
TRBD1	NA	TRBJ1-2	TRBV5-6	CASSLLRQGNGYTF	TGTGCCAGCAGCTTGCTCCGACAGGGGAATGGCTACACCTTC
NA	NA	TRBJ2-5	TRBV19	CASSISRGETQYF	TGTGCCAGTAGTATCTCGCGGGGTGAGACCCAGTACTTC
NA	NA	TRBJ2-2	TRBV3-1/TRBV3-2	CASSPGGVGGELFF	TGTGCCAGCAGCCCCGGCGGGGTCGGCGGGGAGCTGTTTTTT
TRBD1	NA	TRBJ1-2	TRBV5-4	CASSPGTVAYGYTF	TGTGCCAGCAGCCCGGGGACAGTGGCCTATGGCTACACCTTC
NA	NA	TRBJ1-4	TRBV28	CASSSTGRGEKLFF	TGTGCCAGCAGTTCTACAGGGAGGGGGGAAAAACTGTTTTTT
TRBD1	NA	TRBJ1-1	TRBV3-1/TRBV3-2	CASSYDRGYTEAFF	TGTGCCAGCAGCTATGACAGGGGTTACACTGAAGCTTTCTTT
TRBD2	NA	TRBJ2-3	TRBV5-1	CASSHLSGSKDTQYF	TGCGCCAGCAGCCACCTTAGCGGGAGTAAGGATACGCAGTATTTT
NA	NA	TRBJ1-2	TRBV28	CASSLTGAYGYTF	TGTGCCAGCAGTTTAACTGGAGCCTATGGCTACACCTTC
NA	NA	TRBJ1-1	TRBV29-1	CSVYRDPLTEAFF	TGCAGCGTTTACAGGGACCCGCTCACTGAAGCTTTCTTT